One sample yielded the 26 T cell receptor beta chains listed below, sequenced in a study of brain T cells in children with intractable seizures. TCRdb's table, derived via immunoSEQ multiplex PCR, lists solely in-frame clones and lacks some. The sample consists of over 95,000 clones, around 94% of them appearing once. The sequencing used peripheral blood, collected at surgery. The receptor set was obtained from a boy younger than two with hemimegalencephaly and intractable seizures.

CDR3 sequence reads: CASSLRWGTDTQYF. CDR3 sequence (DNA): TGCGCCAGCAGCTTGAGATGGGGCACAGATACGCAGTATTTT. The chain combines TRBV5-1 with TRBJ2-3; no firm D call. V was cut by 1 base and J by 1 base, with 7 bases left in between. This CDR3 is built from 14 residues. Per the germline V gene, CDR1 is SGHRS and CDR2 is YFSETQ.

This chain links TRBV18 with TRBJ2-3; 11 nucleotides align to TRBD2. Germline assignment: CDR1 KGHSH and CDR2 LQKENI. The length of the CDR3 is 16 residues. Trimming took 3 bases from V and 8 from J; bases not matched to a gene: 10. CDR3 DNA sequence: TGTGCCAGCTCACCGAGGACTAGCGGGCCCCGGGCTACGCAGTATTTT. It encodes CASSPRTSGPRATQYF.

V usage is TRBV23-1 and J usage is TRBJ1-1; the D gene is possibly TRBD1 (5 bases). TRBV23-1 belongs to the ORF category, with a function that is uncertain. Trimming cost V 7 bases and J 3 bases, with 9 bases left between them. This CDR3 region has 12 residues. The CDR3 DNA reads TGCGCCAGCACCAGGGAGCACACTGAAGCTTTCTTT. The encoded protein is CASTREHTEAFF.

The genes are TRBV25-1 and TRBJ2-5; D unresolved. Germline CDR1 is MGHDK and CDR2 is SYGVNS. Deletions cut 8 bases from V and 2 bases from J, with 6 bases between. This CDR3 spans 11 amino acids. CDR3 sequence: CASPAQETQYF. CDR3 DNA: TGTGCCAGCCCCGCACAAGAGACCCAGTACTTC.

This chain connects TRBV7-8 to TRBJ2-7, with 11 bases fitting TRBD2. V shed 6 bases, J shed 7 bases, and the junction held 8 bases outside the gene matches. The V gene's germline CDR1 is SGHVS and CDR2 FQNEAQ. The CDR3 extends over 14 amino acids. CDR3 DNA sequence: TGTGCCAGCAGACTAGCGGGAGCCAGGGGTGAGCAGTACTTC. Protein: CASRLAGARGEQYF.

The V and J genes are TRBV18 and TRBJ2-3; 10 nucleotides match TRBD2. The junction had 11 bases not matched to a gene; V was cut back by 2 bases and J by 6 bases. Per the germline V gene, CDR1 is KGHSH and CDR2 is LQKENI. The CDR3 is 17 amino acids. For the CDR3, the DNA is TGTGCCAGCTCACCAAGCCCTAGCGGGAGTTTCGCGGATACGCAGTATTTT. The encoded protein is CASSPSPSGSFADTQYF.

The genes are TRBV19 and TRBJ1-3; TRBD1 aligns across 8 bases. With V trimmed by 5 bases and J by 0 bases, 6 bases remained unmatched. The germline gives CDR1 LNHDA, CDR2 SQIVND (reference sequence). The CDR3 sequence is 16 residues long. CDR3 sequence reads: CASSGTGRPSGNTIYF. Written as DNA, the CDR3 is TGTGCCAGTAGTGGGACAGGAAGGCCCTCTGGAAACACCATATATTTT. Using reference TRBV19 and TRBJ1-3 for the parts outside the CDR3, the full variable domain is DGGITQSPKYLFRKEGQNVTLSCEQNLNHDAMYWYRQDPGQGLRLIYYSQIVNDFQKGDIAEGYSVSREKKESFPLTVTSAQKNPTAFYLCASSGTGRPSGNTIYFGEGSWLTVV.

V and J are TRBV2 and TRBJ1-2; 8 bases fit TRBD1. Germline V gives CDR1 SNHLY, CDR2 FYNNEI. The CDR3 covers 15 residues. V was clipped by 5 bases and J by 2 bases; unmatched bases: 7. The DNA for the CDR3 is TGTGCCAGCAGTCTCGGACAGGGTCAGAACTATGGCTACACCTTC. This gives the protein CASSLGQGQNYGYTF.

CDR3 loop: CASRRTGSSYNEQFF. The CDR3, as DNA: TGTGCCAGCAGACGGACTGGGAGCTCCTACAATGAGCAGTTCTTC. V gene TRBV6-5 combines with J gene TRBJ2-1; possible D gene TRBD2, 5 bases. Germline-derived CDR1 and CDR2 are MNHEY and SVGAGI. The CDR3 is 15 residues long. V lost 6 bases, J lost 0 bases, and 12 bases lay in between.

In DNA form, the CDR3 reads TGCGCCAGCAGCCTCAAGGTGGCTCCAGATACGCAGTATTTT. It translates to CASSLKVAPDTQYF. The V and J genes are TRBV4-1 and TRBJ2-3; D is ambiguous. From germline, CDR1 is MGHRA and CDR2 YSYEKL. This CDR3 has 14 residues. V gave up 4 bases and J gave up 4 bases, with 12 bases separating them.

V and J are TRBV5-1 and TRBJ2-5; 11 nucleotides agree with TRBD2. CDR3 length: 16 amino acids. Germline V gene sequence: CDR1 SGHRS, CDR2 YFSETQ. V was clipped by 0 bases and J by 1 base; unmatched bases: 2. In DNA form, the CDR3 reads TGCGCCAGCAGCTTGGAGGGACTAGCGGTCCAAGAGACCCAGTACTTC. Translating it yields CASSLEGLAVQETQYF.

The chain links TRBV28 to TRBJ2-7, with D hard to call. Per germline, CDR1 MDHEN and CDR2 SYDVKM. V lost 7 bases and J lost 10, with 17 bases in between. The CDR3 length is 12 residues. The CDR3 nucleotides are TGTGCCAGCAAATCTTCCGGCACCTTACAGTACTTC. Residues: CASKSSGTLQYF.

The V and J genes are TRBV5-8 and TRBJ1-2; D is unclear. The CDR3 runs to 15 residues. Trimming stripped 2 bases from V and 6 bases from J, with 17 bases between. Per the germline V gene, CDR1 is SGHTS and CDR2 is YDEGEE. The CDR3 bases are TGTGCCAGCAGCTTTCCGGACCCGAGGGTGGATGGCTACACCTTC. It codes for CASSFPDPRVDGYTF.

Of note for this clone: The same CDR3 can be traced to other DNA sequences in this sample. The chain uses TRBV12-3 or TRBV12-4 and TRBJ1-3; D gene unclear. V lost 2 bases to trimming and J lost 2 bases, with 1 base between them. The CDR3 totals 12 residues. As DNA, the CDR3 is TGTGCCAGCAGTTTAACTGGAAACACCATATATTTT. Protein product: CASSLTGNTIYF.

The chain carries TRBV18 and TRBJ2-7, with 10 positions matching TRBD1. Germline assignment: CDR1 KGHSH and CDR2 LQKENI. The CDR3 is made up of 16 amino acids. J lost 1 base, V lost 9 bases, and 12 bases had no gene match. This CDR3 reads CASPRTGGSPSYEQYF. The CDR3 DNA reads TGTGCCAGTCCCAGGACAGGGGGATCACCTTCCTACGAGCAGTACTTC.

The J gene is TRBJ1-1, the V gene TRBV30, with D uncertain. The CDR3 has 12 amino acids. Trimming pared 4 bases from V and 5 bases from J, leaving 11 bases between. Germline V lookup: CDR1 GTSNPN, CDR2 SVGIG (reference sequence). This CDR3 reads CAWIYGGTEAFF. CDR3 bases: TGTGCCTGGATCTACGGTGGGACTGAAGCTTTCTTT.

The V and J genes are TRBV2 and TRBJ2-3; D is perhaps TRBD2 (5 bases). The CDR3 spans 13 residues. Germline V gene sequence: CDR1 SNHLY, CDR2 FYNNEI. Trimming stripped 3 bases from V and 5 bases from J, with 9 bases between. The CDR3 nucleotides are TGTGCCAGCAGTGATCTCGGGATAGATACGCAGTATTTT. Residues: CASSDLGIDTQYF.

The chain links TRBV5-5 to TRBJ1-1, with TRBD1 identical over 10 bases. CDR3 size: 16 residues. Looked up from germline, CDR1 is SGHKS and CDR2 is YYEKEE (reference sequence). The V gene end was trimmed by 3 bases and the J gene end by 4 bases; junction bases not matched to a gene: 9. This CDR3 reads CASSWGQGSQGTEAFF. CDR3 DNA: TGTGCCAGCAGCTGGGGACAGGGGAGTCAGGGCACTGAAGCTTTCTTT.

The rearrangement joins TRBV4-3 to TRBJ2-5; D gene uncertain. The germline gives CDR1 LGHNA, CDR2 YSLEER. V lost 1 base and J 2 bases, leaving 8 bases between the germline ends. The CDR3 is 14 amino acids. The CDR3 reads CASSQVPRQETQYF. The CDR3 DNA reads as TGCGCCAGCAGCCAAGTCCCCAGACAAGAGACCCAGTACTTC.

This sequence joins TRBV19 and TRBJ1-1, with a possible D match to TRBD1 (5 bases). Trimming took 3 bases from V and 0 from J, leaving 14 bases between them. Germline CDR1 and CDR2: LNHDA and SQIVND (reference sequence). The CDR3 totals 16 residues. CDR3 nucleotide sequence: TGTGCCAGTAGTATTCGTCAGGGCAGTGTGAACACTGAAGCTTTCTTT. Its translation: CASSIRQGSVNTEAFF.

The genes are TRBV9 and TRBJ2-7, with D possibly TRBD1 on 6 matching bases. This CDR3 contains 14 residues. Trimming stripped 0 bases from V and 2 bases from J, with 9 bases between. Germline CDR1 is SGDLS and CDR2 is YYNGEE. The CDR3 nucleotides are TGTGCCAGCAGCGTAGTGGGGACAACCTACGAGCAGTACTTC. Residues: CASSVVGTTYEQYF.

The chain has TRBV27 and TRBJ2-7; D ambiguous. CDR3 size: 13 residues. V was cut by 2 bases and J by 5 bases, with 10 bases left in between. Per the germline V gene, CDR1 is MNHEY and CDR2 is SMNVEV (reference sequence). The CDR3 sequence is CASSLNTVHEQYF. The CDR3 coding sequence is TGTGCCAGCAGTTTAAATACGGTCCACGAGCAGTACTTC.

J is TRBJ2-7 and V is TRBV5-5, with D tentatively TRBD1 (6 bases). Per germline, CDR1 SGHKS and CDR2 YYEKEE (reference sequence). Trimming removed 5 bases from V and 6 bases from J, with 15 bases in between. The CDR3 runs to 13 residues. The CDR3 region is CASSTGTLREQYF. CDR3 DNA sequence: TGTGCCAGCAGTACAGGGACCCTACGCGAGCAGTACTTC.

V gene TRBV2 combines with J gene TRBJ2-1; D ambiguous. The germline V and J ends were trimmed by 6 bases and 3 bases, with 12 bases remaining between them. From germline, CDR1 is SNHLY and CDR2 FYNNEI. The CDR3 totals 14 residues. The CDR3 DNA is TGTGCCAGCAGAAGGAGCGTTGTCTACAATGAGCAGTTCTTC. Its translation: CASRRSVVYNEQFF.

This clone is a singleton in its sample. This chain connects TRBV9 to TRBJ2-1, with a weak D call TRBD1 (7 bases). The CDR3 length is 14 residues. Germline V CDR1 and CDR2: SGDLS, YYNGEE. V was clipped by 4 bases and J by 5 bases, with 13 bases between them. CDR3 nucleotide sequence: TGTGCCAGCAGCCCCAGGGGGGCACACAATGAGCAGTTCTTC. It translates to CASSPRGAHNEQFF. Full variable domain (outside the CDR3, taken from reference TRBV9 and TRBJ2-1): DSGVTQTPKHLITATGQRVTLRCSPRSGDLSVYWYQQSLDQGLQFLIQYYNGEERAKGNILERFSAQQFPDLHSELNLSSLELGDSALYFCASSPRGAHNEQFFGPGTRLTVL.

The CDR3 spells CASSLYRGVYEQYF. Here the CDR3 DNA reads TGTGCCAGCAGTTTGTACAGGGGTGTATACGAGCAGTACTTC. The J gene is TRBJ2-7, the V gene TRBV27; 7 positions match TRBD1. From germline, CDR1 is MNHEY and CDR2 SMNVEV (reference sequence). Trimming at V came to 3 bases and at J to 4 bases, leaving 6 bases not matched to a gene. There are 14 residues in the CDR3.